This TCR beta chain was sequenced during a study of shared clonotypes between healthy human individuals. Libraries were prepared by immunoSEQ multiplex PCR; TCRdb keeps only in-frame clonotypes and omits some of them. The repertoire has around 690,000 clones, 90% of them found once; the top ten carry 34%. Findings of the study overall: Sequencing of the sorted subsets was shown by rarefaction to be incomplete despite large depth.

The CDR3 extends over 14 amino acids. Germline V lookup: CDR1 SGDLS, CDR2 YYNGEE. V lost 4 bases to trimming and J lost 0 bases, with 10 bases between them. As concerns this clone: The antigen remains undetermined.

This chain joins TRBV9 and TRBJ1-1, with D hard to call. Material: memory CD8+ T cells from PBMCs. Sample subset: CD45RO+ cells pooled with CCR7-negative TemRA cells. The receptor comes from a young man in good health. Some clones in this sample may be carry-over from other donors' samples. CDR3 amino acids: CASSPTVMNTEAFF. In nucleotides, the CDR3 is TGTGCCAGCAGCCCTACAGTCATGAACACTGAAGCTTTCTTT.